The clone carrying this T cell receptor beta chain was counted at least ten times. Its target is unknown. The data derive from a study of regulatory T cells in long-lasting Graves disease. Turning to the study itself: Prior antithyroid drug treatment in newly diagnosed Graves' patients lasted under 3 months.

Trimming left V 1 base short and J 3 bases short, with 13 bases between. The length of the CDR3 is 16 residues. Germline assignment: CDR1 KGHSH and CDR2 LQKENI. With iRepertoire HTBI primers and Arm-PCR of CDR3 regions, TCR beta libraries were built. TCRdb re-called the multiplex PCR reads with MiXCR, one entry per CDR3 protein. The sample lists a few hundred thousand distinct CDR3 sequences, 18% seen once, with less than 15% in the top ten. Time point here: newly diagnosed GD, antithyroid drugs for less than 3 months. From PBMCs, RNA was extracted and then used to make the TCR library. Notes on the study in general: Small numbers of samples may have cut accuracy.

In addition, the sample was reused for a study of T cells in Graves' hyperthyroidism and ophthalmopathy. As that study records: First-round RT-PCR with HTBI primers amplified the TCR CDR3 region.

V usage is TRBV18 and J usage is TRBJ2-1; weak D call: TRBD2 (6 bases). This clonotype was sampled from a woman in her 30s with Graves disease. The source material was peripheral blood mononuclear cells (PBMCs), sampled at new diagnosis, from a patient treated with antithyroid drugs. The CDR3 is CASSPLSGESYNEQFF. CDR3 coding DNA: TGTGCCAGCTCACCACTGTCGGGGGAAAGCTACAATGAGCAGTTCTTC.